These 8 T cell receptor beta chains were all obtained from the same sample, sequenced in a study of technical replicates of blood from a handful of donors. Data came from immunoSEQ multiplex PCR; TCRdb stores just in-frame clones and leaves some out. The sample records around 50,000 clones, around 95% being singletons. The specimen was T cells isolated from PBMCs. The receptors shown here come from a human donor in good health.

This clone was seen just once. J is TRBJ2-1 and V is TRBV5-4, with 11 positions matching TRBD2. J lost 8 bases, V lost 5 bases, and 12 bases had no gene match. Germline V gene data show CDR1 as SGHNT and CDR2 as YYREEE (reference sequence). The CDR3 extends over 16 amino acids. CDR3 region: CASSRQGLLAGDEQFF. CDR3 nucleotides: TGTGCCAGCAGTCGTCAGGGGCTACTAGCGGGAGATGAGCAGTTCTTC. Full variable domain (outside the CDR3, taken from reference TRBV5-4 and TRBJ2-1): ETGVTQSPTHLIKTRGQQVTLRCSSQSGHNTVSWYQQALGQGPQFIFQYYREEENGRGNFPPRFSGLQFPNYSSELNVNALELDDSALYLCASSRQGLLAGDEQFFGPGTRLTVL.

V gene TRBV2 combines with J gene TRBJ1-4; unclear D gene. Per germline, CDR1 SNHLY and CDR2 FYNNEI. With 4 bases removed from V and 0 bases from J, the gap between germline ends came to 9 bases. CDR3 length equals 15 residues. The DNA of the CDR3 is TGTGCCAGCAGTGGCTTAGTTGCAACTAATGAAAAACTGTTTTTT. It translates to CASSGLVATNEKLFF.

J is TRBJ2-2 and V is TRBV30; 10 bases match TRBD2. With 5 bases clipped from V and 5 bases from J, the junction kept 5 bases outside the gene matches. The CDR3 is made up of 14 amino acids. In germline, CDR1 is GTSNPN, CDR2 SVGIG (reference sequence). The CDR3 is CAWGGSGRTGELFF. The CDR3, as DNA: TGTGCCTGGGGGGGTAGCGGGAGGACCGGGGAGCTGTTTTTT.

DNA for the CDR3: TGTGCCAGCAGTGAAGCCCATCACGAGCAGTACTTC. Amino acids: CASSEAHHEQYF. This rearrangement joins TRBV6-1 to TRBJ2-7; D gene unclear. V was trimmed by 0 bases and J by 5 bases, leaving 5 bases between them. The V gene's germline CDR1 is MNHNS and CDR2 SASEGT. This CDR3 has 12 amino acids.

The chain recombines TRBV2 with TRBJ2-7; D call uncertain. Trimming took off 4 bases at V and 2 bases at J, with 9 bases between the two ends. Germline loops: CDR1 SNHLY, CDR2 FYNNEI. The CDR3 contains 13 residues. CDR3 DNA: TGTGCCAGCAGTGGATGGCCTGCCTACGAGCAGTACTTC. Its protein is CASSGWPAYEQYF.

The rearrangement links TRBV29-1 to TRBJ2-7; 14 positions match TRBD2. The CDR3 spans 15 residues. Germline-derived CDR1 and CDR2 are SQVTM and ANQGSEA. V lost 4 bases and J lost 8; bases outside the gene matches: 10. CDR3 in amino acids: CSVGKTGLAGGQQYF. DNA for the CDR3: TGCAGCGTTGGAAAGACTGGACTAGCGGGAGGACAGCAGTACTTC.

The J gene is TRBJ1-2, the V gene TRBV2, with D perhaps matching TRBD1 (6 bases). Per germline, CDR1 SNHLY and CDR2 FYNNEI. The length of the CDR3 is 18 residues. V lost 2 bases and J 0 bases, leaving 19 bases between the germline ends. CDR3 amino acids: CASSEWDGGLNANYGYTF. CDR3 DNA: TGTGCCAGCAGTGAATGGGACGGGGGGCTCAACGCTAACTATGGCTACACCTTC.

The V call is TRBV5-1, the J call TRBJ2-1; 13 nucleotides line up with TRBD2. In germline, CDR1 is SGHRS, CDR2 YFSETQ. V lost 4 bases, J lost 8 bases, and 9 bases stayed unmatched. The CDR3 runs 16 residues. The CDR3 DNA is TGCGCCAGCAGCAGTGTACTAGCGGGAGGGGGCGATGAGCAGTTCTTC. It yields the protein CASSSVLAGGGDEQFF.